This T cell receptor (beta chain) was sequenced during a study of regulatory T cells in long-lasting Graves disease. According to the study, TCR beta libraries were built with iRepertoire HTBI primers and CDR3-region Arm-PCR. TCRdb reprocessed the multiplex PCR reads with MiXCR, giving one entry per CDR3 protein. The data contain approximately 360,000 distinct CDR3 sequences, roughly 24% of them singletons. In regard to this clonotype: The antigen remains undetermined.

Time point given: persistent/refractory GD, antithyroid drugs over 5 years with positive TRAb. The authors made the TCR library using RNA they extracted from PBMCs. The EDTA tubes were filled with 8 to 9.5 milliliters of drawn peripheral blood. Study findings and constraints: There was favoring of TRBV28, TRBJ1-2 and TRBJ2-5 in persistent disease.

Germline V gene data show CDR1 as MNHEY and CDR2 as SMNVEV (reference sequence). The CDR3 is 15 residues long. Trimming pared 5 bases from V and 3 bases from J, leaving 14 bases between. The receptor comes from a woman between 40 and 50 years old with Graves disease. V gene TRBV27 combines with J gene TRBJ2-1; D is perhaps TRBD2 (6 bases). Material: peripheral blood mononuclear cells (PBMCs), obtained when the disease was refractory, from a patient treated with antithyroid drugs. Written as DNA, the CDR3 is TGTGCCAGCAGTGGTAGCGGAGATGGCTACAATGAGCAGTTCTTC. This sequence encodes CASSGSGDGYNEQFF.